This T cell receptor (beta chain) was recorded in a study of cytomegalovirus exposure and HLA in healthy donors. The CDR3 is 15 residues long. Germline V gene sequence: CDR1 ENHRY, CDR2 SYGVKD. The ends were cut back, 2 bases at V and 6 bases at J, with 14 bases in the middle. Only in-frame clones appear in the TCRdb table, and some are missing; sequencing was by immunoSEQ multiplex PCR. The sample lists 55,000 to 80,000 clones; about 94% were seen once. This chain joins TRBV10-3 and TRBJ2-1; D perhaps matches TRBD1 (5 bases). Material for sequencing was PBMCs. This receptor was obtained from a man younger than 35 in good health and CMV-seropositive. The CDR3 spells CAISEKWAQGNEQFF. As DNA, the CDR3 is TGTGCCATCAGTGAGAAGTGGGCCCAGGGCAATGAGCAGTTCTTC.